The entry below gives a single T cell receptor beta chain sequence along with its context. Its antigen is not yet known. The input lacks base qualities; no much larger clone sits a single base away. The entry originates in a study of control samples from healthy donors and cancer patients (TCRdb year 2020). Library prep was done by the immunoSEQ multiplex PCR assay. Not all clones reach the TCRdb copy of this immuneACCESS table, which keeps in-frame sequences only. Checked studies attribute under half of the gap to unresolved V genes and leave the rest unexplained. The sample yields about 85,000 clones; roughly nine tenths were counted once. Approximately 7.6% of the sample belongs to the ten largest clones. Here V drops 11 bases and J drops 6 bases, and the junction holds 7 bases not matched to any gene. The CDR3 has 13 amino acids, counting the end cysteine and phenylalanine. Only the CDR3 DNA stays, 39 bases, in frame from base 1. According to the germline V gene, CDR1 reads ENHRY and CDR2 reads SYGVKD.

The receptor chain draws on TRBV10-3 and TRBJ1-4; TRBD1 lines up with 9 middle nucleotides. What was sequenced was blood. This sequence originates from a woman in her fifties or sixties in good health. The CDR3 region reads CAVRDRADEKLFF. The DNA sequence reads TGTGCCGTACGGGACAGGGCGGATGAAAAACTGTTTTTT.